Sequencing of this TCR beta chain was carried out in a study of blood T cell repertoires in COVID-19 (dated by TCRdb to 2018 to 2020). Describing the broader study: Collaborator samples came from the United States, Italy and Spain and covered acute and convalescent phases of COVID-19. The samples were drawn from the first 160 participants of the ongoing ImmuneRACE study and from over a thousand subjects provided by 6 global collaborators. Subjects who had been exposed to COVID-19, were actively infected with it, or had recovered from it provided the deeply sampled blood TCRbeta repertoires that made up the dataset. The prospective study material was composed of cDNA or gDNA derived from T cells, B-cell-depleted T cells, or PBMCs. Where HLA class I and class II types were available, the types were taken from metadata supplied by the sample provider, not from assay-based typing. A freely available public database, intended as a resource for researchers studying the immune response to SARS-CoV-2, is where the repertoires were released. Nearly every sample came with metadata listing a de-identified subject ID, COVID-19 status, age in years and sex.

Per the germline V gene (reference sequence), LNHNV is the CDR1 and YYDKDF is the CDR2. The CDR3 numbers 15 residues from cysteine through phenylalanine. Only the CDR3 part of the read is kept: 45 bases, read in frame from the first base. Ends trimmed: V by 8 bases, J by 4 bases; bases unmatched to a gene: 9. The paper's findings and limits, for the study overall: The quantity of clinical and demographic metadata differed by source and by participant and was supplied without curation.

TCRbeta CDR3 regions were amplified from genomic DNA by means of the immunoSEQ Assay, a bias-controlled multiplex PCR. Per the authors' processing: Nucleated cell counts per sample were estimated from amplification of reference gene primers within the assay. To quantify the absolute abundance of each unique TCRbeta CDR3 rearrangement, sequence reads were collapsed and filtered. For each sample, productive Simpson clonality was calculated by taking the square root of Simpson's diversity index across productive rearrangements. This immuneACCESS table, as held by TCRdb, lists in-frame sequences with V and J called but not all clones. Of the missing ones, under half trace to an unresolved V gene in checked studies; the others have no known cause. V and J calls plus clone size are reproduced from that table; the DNA served to infer D and trimming. Across this sample there are 250,000 or so clones, with under 90% seen only once. The ten largest clones take up around 1.7% of the sample.

On this clone: Its antigen is currently not known. Per-base quality was not reported, and no clone a single base away is much larger than it.

In the prospective study, participants were about 18 to 100 years old, resided in 20 to 30 geographic areas of the United States, and were enrolled through a virtual design. To assign participants to cohorts, the prospective study relied on clinical history that participants themselves reported in a screening survey and a study questionnaire. For ImmuneRACE Cohort 3, a participant was defined as recovered based on two consecutive negative NP/OP PCR tests, clearance by a healthcare professional, or resolution of symptoms. In the prospective study, mobile phlebotomists collected whole blood, serum and a nasopharyngeal or oropharyngeal swab from each participant. Additional blood draws and questionnaires over an approximately two-month period could optionally be provided by prospective study participants. Blood samples from the prospective study were shipped frozen or at room temperature prior to DNA extraction.

The V and J segments used are TRBV15 and TRBJ2-3, with 10 junctional bases fitting TRBD1. The sample taken for sequencing was PBMCs or T cells enriched from blood (not recorded which). The sequence came from a man between 40 and 49 years old who had recovered from COVID-19. The bases read TGTGCCACCGAGCCGGGACAGGGGTTTTCAGATACGCAGTATTTT. Its translation is CATEPGQGFSDTQYF. With the rest looked up from the reference TRBV15 and TRBJ2-3 genes rather than sequenced, the full variable domain is DAMVIQNPRYQVTQFGKPVTLSCSQTLNHNVMYWYQQKSSQAPKLLFHYYDKDFNNEADTPDNFQSRRPNTSFCFLDIRSPGLGDTAMYLCATEPGQGFSDTQYFGPGTRLTVL.